The 9 T cell receptor beta chains listed next were all sequenced from one sample in a study of tumor-infiltrating lymphocytes in localized non-small cell lung cancer. Generated by immunoSEQ multiplex PCR, the TCRdb table keeps only in-frame clones and is missing some. The sample holds some 8,400 clones, 77% seen once. The source material was lung tumor tissue. All receptors come from a human donor with non-small cell lung cancer.

This sequence joins TRBV7-8 and TRBJ2-2; TRBD1 matches at 8 bases. Germline values: CDR1 SGHVS, CDR2 FQNEAQ. With 3 bases clipped from V and 1 base from J, the junction kept 1 base outside the gene matches. The CDR3 contains 15 residues. This chain's CDR3 is CASSFGTGNTGELFF. Here the CDR3 DNA reads TGTGCCAGCAGCTTCGGGACAGGGAACACCGGGGAGCTGTTTTTT.

This clone was seen a few times. The chain carries TRBV9 and TRBJ1-2; TRBD1 matches at 8 bases. This CDR3 comprises 14 residues. After removal of 3 bases from V and 3 bases from J, the junction contained 4 bases not matched to a gene. Germline assignment: CDR1 SGDLS and CDR2 YYNGEE. The CDR3 DNA sequence: TGTGCCAGCAGCGCCCACAGGGGGGACTATGGCTACACCTTC. Its translation: CASSAHRGDYGYTF. The variable domain in full, with the rest retrieved from reference TRBV9 and TRBJ1-2, is DSGVTQTPKHLITATGQRVTLRCSPRSGDLSVYWYQQSLDQGLQFLIQYYNGEERAKGNILERFSAQQFPDLHSELNLSSLELGDSALYFCASSAHRGDYGYTFGSGTRLTVV.

This rearrangement joins TRBV6-5 to TRBJ2-2, with a tentative D call TRBD1 (5 bases). Germline V gene lookup returns CDR1 MNHEY and CDR2 SVGAGI. V shed 5 bases and J shed 3 bases, with 13 bases lying between them. The CDR3 has 15 amino acids. CDR3 sequence: CASSRGIPYTGELFF. The CDR3 coding sequence is TGTGCCAGCAGTAGGGGCATCCCCTACACCGGGGAGCTGTTTTTT.

The chain is built from TRBV19 and TRBJ1-5, with 8 bases identical to TRBD1. Trimming removed 7 bases from V and 4 bases from J; junction bases left unmatched: 6. The CDR3 is 14 amino acids. Germline-derived CDR1 and CDR2 are LNHDA and SQIVND (reference sequence). CDR3 nucleotide sequence: TGTGCCAGTACCCGACAGGGGCTAAATCAGCCCCAGCATTTT. It specifies CASTRQGLNQPQHF. The full variable domain, completed using reference TRBV19 and TRBJ1-5, is DGGITQSPKYLFRKEGQNVTLSCEQNLNHDAMYWYRQDPGQGLRLIYYSQIVNDFQKGDIAEGYSVSREKKESFPLTVTSAQKNPTAFYLCASTRQGLNQPQHFGDGTRLSIL.

The chain has TRBV19 and TRBJ2-1; D uncertain. Germline V gene data show CDR1 as LNHDA and CDR2 as SQIVND (reference sequence). The CDR3 contains 12 residues. Trimming cost V 3 bases and J 5 bases, with 5 bases left between them. The CDR3 loop reads CASSMQDNEQFF. The DNA for the CDR3 is TGTGCCAGTAGTATGCAGGACAATGAGCAGTTCTTC.

CDR3: CASSLALAGFSTDEQYF. The CDR3 nucleotides read TGTGCCAGCAGCTTAGCCCTAGCGGGATTCTCGACCGACGAGCAGTACTTC. The rearrangement links TRBV11-3 to TRBJ2-7; 9 bases are shared with TRBD2. CDR1 is SGHNT, CDR2 YENEEA, per germline. The CDR3 extends over 17 amino acids. Germline trimming cut 1 base from V and 5 bases from J; bases unmatched to any gene: 12. The full variable domain, rest sourced from reference TRBV11-3 and TRBJ2-7, is EAGVVQSPRYKIIEKKQPVAFWCNPISGHNTLYWYLQNLGQGPELLIRYENEEAVDDSQLPKDRFSAERLKGVDSTLKIQPAELGDSAVYLCASSLALAGFSTDEQYFGPGTRLTVT.

The count of this clone is one. The junction differs from germline at one of its ends, possibly a read error. The chain carries TRBV14 and TRBJ2-1; the D is unclear. CDR1 and CDR2 from the germline V gene are SGHDN and FVKESK. The CDR3 has 16 residues. CDR3 sequence reads: CASSPPKVYSDNEQFF. CDR3 nucleotide sequence: TGTGCCAGCAGCCCCCCTAAAGTTTACTCCGACAATGAGCAGTTCTTC.

V usage is TRBV27 and J usage is TRBJ1-1; D gene uncertain. There are 11 residues in the CDR3. Germline V gene data show CDR1 as MNHEY and CDR2 as SMNVEV (reference sequence). Trimming stripped 5 bases from V and 0 bases from J, with 1 base between. The CDR3 DNA reads as TGTGCCAGCAGTCTGAACACTGAAGCTTTCTTT. Its protein is CASSLNTEAFF.

This sequence joins TRBV18 and TRBJ2-2; D is uncertain. Trimming left V 3 bases short and J 5 bases short, with 10 bases between. The CDR3 is made up of 14 amino acids. CDR1 is KGHSH, CDR2 LQKENI, per germline. The CDR3 loop reads CASSPPERTGELFF. CDR3 nucleotides: TGTGCCAGCTCACCTCCTGAACGGACCGGGGAGCTGTTTTTT.